This T cell receptor (beta chain) was observed in a study of Tregs in tolerant kidney transplant recipients. V lost 0 bases and J 0 bases, leaving 10 bases between the germline ends. From germline, CDR1 is SGDLS and CDR2 YYNGEE. This CDR3 has 15 amino acids. This clone was counted only a few times. What it binds is not known. Clones were read by immunoSEQ multiplex PCR, and TCRdb kept only the in-frame ones, dropping some. The profile shows 1,500 to 2,000 clones, roughly three quarters of them singletons. The sample consisted of CD8+ T cells from blood cultured with allogeneic cells. This receptor was identified in a human donor in good health. The chain joins TRBV9 to TRBJ2-7, with D uncertain. The CDR3 spells CASSVAPDPSYEQYF. The CDR3, as DNA: TGTGCCAGCAGCGTAGCCCCTGACCCCTCCTACGAGCAGTACTTC. Full variable domain (remainder filled in from reference TRBV9 and TRBJ2-7): DSGVTQTPKHLITATGQRVTLRCSPRSGDLSVYWYQQSLDQGLQFLIQYYNGEERAKGNILERFSAQQFPDLHSELNLSSLELGDSALYFCASSVAPDPSYEQYFGPGTRLTVT.